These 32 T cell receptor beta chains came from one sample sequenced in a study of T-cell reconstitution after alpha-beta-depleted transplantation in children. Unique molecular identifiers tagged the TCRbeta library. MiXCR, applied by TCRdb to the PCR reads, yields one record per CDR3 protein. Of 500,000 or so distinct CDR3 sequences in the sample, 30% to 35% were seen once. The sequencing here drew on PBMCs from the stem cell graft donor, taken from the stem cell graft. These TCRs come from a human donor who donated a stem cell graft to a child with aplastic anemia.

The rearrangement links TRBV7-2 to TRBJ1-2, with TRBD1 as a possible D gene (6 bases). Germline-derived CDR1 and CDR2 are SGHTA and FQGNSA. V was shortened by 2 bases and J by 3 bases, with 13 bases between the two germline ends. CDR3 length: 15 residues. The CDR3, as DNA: TGTGCCAGCAGCTTATCAACAGGGATGGACTATGGCTACACCTTC. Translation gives CASSLSTGMDYGYTF.

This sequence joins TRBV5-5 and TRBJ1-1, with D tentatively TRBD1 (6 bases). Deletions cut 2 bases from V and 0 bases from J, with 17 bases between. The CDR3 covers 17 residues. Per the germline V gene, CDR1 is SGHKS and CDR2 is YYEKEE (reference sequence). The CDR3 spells CASSFVQGAYLNTEAFF. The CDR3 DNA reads TGTGCCAGCAGCTTCGTACAGGGCGCTTATCTGAACACTGAAGCTTTCTTT.

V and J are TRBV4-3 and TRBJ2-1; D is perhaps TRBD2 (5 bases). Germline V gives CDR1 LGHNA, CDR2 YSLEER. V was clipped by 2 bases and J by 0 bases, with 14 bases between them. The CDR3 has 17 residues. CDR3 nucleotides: TGCGCCAGCAGCCAATATCTCGGGGTGAGCTCCTACAATGAGCAGTTCTTC. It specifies CASSQYLGVSSYNEQFF.

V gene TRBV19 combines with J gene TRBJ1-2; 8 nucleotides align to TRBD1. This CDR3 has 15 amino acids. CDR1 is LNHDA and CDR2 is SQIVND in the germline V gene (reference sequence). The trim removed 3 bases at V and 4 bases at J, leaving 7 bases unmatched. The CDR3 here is CASSMSGTGLYGYTF. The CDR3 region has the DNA TGTGCCAGTAGTATGTCCGGGACAGGACTCTATGGCTACACCTTC. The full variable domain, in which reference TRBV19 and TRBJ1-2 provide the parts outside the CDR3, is DGGITQSPKYLFRKEGQNVTLSCEQNLNHDAMYWYRQDPGQGLRLIYYSQIVNDFQKGDIAEGYSVSREKKESFPLTVTSAQKNPTAFYLCASSMSGTGLYGYTFGSGTRLTVV.

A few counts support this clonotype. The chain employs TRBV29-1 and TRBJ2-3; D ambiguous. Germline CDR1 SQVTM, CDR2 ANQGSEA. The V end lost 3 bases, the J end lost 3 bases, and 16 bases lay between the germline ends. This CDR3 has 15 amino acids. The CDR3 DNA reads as TGCAGCGTTGAGGGTAGTCCTTCATCTACAGATACGCAGTATTTT. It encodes CSVEGSPSSTDTQYF.

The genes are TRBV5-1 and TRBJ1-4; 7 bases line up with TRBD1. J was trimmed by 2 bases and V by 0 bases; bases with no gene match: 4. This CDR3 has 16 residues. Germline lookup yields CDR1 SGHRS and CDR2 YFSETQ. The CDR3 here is CASSLAPQGTNEKLFF. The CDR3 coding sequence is TGCGCCAGCAGCTTGGCCCCACAGGGGACTAATGAAAAACTGTTTTTT.

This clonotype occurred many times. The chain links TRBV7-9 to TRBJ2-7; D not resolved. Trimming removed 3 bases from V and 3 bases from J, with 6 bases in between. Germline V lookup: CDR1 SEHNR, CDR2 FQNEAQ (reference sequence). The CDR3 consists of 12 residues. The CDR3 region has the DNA TGTGCCAGCAGCTTTATAGACTACGAGCAGTACTTC. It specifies CASSFIDYEQYF.

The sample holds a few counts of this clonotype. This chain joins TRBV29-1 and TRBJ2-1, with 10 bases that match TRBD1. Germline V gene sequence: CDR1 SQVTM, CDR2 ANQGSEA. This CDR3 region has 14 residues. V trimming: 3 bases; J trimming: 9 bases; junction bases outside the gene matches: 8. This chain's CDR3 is CSVEGQGLRGEQFF. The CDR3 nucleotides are TGCAGCGTTGAGGGACAGGGGTTGAGAGGTGAGCAGTTCTTC.

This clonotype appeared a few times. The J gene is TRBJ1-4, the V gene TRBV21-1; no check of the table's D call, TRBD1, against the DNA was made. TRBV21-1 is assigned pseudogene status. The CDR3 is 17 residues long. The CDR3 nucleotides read TGTGCCAGCAGCAAAGATACCGGGACAGTGACTAATGAAAAACTGTTTTTT. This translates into CASSKDTGTVTNEKLFF.

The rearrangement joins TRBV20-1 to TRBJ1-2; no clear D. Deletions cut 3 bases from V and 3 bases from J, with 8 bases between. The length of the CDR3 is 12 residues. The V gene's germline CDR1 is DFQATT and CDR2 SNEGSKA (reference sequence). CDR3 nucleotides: TGCAGTGCTAGTAGGGATCACTATGGCTACACCTTC. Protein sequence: CSASRDHYGYTF.

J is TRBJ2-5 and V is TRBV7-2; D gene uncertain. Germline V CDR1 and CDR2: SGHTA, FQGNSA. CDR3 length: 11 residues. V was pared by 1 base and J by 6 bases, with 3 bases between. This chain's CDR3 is CASSLVKTQYF. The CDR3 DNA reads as TGTGCCAGCAGCTTAGTGAAGACCCAGTACTTC.

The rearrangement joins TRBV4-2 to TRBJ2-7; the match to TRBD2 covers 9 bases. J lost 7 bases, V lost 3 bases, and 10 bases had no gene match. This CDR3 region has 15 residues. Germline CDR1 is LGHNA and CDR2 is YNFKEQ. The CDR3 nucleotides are TGTGCCAGCAGCCAGGCTAGCGGGAACCTGGGGGAGCAGTACTTC. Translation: CASSQASGNLGEQYF.

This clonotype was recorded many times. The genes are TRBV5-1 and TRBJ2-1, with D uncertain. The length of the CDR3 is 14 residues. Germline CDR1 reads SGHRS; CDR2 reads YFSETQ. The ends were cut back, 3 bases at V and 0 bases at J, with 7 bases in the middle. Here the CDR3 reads CASSWGNSYNEQFF. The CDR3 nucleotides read TGCGCCAGCAGCTGGGGAAACTCCTACAATGAGCAGTTCTTC.

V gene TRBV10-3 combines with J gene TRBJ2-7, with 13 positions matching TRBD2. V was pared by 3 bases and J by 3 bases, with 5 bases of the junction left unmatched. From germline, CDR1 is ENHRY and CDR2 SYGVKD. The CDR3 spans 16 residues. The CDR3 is CAISDPGLAGSYEQYF. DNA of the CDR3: TGTGCCATCAGTGACCCGGGACTAGCGGGAAGCTACGAGCAGTACTTC.

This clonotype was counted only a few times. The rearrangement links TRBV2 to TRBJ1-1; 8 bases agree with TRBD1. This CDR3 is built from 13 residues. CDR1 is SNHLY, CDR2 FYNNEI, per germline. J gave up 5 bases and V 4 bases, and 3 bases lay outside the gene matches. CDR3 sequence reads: CASSVTGVTEAFF. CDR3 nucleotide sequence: TGTGCCAGCAGTGTGACAGGGGTTACTGAAGCTTTCTTT.

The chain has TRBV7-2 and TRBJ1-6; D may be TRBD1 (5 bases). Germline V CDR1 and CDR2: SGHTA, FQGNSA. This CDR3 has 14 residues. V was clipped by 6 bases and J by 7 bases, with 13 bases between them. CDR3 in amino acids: CASSKGFSNSPLHF. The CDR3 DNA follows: TGTGCCAGCAGTAAGGGGTTTTCCAATTCACCCCTCCACTTT.

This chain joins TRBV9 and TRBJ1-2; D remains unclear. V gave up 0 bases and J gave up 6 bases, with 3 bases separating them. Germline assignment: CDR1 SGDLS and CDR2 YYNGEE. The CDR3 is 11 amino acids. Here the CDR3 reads CASSVGDGYTF. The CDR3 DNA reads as TGTGCCAGCAGCGTAGGAGATGGCTACACCTTC.

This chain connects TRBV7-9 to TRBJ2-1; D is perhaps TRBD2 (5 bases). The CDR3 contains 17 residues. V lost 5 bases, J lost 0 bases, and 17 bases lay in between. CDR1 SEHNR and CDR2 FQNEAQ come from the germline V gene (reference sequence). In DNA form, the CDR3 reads TGTGCCAGCAGCCCCGTACCGATAGGGAGCTCCTACAATGAGCAGTTCTTC. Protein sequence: CASSPVPIGSSYNEQFF. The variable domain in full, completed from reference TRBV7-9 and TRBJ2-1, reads DTGVSQNPRHKITKRGQNVTFRCDPISEHNRLYWYRQTLGQGPEFLTYFQNEAQLEKSRLLSDRFSAERPKGSFSTLEIQRTEQGDSAMYLCASSPVPIGSSYNEQFFGPGTRLTVL.

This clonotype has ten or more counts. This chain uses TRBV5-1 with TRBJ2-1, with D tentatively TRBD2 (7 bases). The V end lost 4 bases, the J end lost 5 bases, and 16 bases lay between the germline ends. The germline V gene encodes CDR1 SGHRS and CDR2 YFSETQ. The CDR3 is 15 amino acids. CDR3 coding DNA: TGCGCCAGCAGCCCAGGGGTGAGCGGGGACAATGAGCAGTTCTTC. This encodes CASSPGVSGDNEQFF.

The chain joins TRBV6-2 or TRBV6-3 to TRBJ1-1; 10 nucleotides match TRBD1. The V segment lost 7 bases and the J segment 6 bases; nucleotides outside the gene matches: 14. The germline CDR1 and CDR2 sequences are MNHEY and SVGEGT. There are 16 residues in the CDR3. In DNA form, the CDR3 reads TGTGCCAGCAAAGACCACCATTCCGGGACAGGGGCTGAAGCTTTCTTT. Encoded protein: CASKDHHSGTGAEAFF.

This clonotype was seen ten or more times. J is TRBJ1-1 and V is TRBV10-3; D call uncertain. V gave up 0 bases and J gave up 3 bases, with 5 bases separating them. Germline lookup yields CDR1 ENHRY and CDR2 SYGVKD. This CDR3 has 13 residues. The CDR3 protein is CAISESTYTEAFF. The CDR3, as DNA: TGTGCCATCAGTGAGTCAACCTACACTGAAGCTTTCTTT.

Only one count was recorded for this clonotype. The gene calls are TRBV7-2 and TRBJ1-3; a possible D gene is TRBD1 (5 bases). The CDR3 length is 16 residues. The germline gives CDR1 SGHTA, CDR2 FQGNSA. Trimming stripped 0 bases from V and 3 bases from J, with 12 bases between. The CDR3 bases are TGTGCCAGCAGCTTAGCGCCAGACAGATATGGAAACACCATATATTTT. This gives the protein CASSLAPDRYGNTIYF.

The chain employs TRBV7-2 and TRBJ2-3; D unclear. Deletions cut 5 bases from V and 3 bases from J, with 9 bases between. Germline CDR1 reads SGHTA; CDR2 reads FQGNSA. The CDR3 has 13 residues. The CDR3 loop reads CASSASITDTQYF. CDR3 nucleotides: TGTGCCAGCAGCGCGAGTATTACAGATACGCAGTATTTT.

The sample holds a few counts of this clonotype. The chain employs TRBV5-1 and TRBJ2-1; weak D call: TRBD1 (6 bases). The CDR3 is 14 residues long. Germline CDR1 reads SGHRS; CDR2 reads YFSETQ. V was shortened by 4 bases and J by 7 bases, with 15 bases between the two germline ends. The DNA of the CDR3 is TGCGCCAGCAGCCTCGAGACAGGAACAAATGAGCAGTTCTTC. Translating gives CASSLETGTNEQFF.

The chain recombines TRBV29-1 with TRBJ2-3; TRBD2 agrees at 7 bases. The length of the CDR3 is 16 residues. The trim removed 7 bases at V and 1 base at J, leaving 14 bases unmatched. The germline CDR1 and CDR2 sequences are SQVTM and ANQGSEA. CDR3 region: CSAFGSGASGTDTQYF. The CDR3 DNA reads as TGCAGCGCCTTCGGGAGCGGGGCGTCCGGCACAGATACGCAGTATTTT.

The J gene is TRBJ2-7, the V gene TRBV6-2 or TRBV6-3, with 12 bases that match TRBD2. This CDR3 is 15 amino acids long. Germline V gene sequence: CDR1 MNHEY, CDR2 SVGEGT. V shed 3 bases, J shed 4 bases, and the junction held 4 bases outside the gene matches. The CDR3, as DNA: TGTGCCAGCAGTTATCGGCTAGCGGGAGGGTACGAGCAGTACGTC. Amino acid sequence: CASSYRLAGGYEQYV.

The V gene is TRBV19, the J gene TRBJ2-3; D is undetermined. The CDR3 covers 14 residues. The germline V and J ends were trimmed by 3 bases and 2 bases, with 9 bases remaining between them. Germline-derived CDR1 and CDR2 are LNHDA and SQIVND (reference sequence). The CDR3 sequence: CASSIEFYTDTQYF. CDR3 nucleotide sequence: TGTGCCAGTAGTATCGAGTTTTACACAGATACGCAGTATTTT. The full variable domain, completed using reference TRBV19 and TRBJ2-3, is DGGITQSPKYLFRKEGQNVTLSCEQNLNHDAMYWYRQDPGQGLRLIYYSQIVNDFQKGDIAEGYSVSREKKESFPLTVTSAQKNPTAFYLCASSIEFYTDTQYFGPGTRLTVL.

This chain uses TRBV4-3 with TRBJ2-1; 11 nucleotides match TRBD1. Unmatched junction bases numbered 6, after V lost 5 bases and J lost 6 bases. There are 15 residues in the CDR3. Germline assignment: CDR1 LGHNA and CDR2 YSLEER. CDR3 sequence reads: CASSLTGTGGNEQFF. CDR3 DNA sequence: TGCGCCAGCAGCTTGACCGGGACAGGGGGCAATGAGCAGTTCTTC.

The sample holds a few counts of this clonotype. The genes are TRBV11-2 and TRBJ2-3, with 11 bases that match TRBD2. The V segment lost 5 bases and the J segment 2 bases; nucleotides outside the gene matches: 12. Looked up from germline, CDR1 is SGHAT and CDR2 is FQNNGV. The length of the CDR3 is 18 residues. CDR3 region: CASSKYPPGLAATDTQYF. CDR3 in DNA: TGTGCCAGCAGCAAATACCCTCCGGGACTAGCGGCCACAGATACGCAGTATTTT.

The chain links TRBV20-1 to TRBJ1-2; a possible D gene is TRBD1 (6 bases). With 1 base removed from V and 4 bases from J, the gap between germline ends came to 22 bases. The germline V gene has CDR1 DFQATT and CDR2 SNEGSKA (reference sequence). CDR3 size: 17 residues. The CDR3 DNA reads TGCAGTGCTAGAGTCGCGAGGGGGGGCAGGGTTGGCTATGGCTACACCTTC. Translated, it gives CSARVARGGRVGYGYTF.

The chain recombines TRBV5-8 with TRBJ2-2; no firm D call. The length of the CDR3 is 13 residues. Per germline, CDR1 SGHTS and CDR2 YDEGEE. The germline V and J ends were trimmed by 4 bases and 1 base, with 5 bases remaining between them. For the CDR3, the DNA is TGTGCCAGCAGCCCCTGGAACACCGGGGAGCTGTTTTTT. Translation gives CASSPWNTGELFF.

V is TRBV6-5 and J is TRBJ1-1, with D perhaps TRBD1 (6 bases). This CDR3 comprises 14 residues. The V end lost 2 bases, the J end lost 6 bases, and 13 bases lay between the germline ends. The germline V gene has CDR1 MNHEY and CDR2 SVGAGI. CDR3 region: CASSYGGKGPEAFF. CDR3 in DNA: TGTGCCAGCAGTTACGGGGGCAAGGGACCTGAAGCTTTCTTT.